This T cell receptor (beta chain) was found in a study of control samples from healthy donors and cancer patients. The CDR3 is made up of 15 amino acids. Germline assignment: CDR1 GTSNPN and CDR2 SVGIG (reference sequence). Trimming removed 0 bases from V and 2 bases from J, with 14 bases in between. Libraries were prepared by immunoSEQ multiplex PCR; TCRdb keeps only in-frame clonotypes and omits some of them. The sample has approximately 150,000 clones, 91% seen once. Source material: blood. This TCR was sampled from a man aged 25-45 years in good health. This chain uses TRBV30 with TRBJ2-7; D gene ambiguous. The DNA for the CDR3 is TGTGCCTGGAGTGTACCCAGGACGGCAACCTACGAGCAGTACTTC. Translated, it gives CAWSVPRTATYEQYF.